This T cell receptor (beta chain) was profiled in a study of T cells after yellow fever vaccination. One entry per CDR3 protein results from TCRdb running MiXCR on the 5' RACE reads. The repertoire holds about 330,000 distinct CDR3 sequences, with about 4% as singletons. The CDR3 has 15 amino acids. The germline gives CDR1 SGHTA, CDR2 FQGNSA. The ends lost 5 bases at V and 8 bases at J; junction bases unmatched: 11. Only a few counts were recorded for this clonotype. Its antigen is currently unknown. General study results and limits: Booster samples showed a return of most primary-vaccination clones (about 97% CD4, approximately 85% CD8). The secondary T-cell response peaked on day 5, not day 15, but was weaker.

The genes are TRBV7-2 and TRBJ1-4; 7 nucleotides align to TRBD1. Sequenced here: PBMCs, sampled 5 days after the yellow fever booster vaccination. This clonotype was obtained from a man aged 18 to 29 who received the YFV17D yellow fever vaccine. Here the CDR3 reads CASSRQGGQTEKLFF. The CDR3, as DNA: TGTGCCAGCAGCAGACAGGGTGGCCAGACCGAAAAACTGTTTTTT.